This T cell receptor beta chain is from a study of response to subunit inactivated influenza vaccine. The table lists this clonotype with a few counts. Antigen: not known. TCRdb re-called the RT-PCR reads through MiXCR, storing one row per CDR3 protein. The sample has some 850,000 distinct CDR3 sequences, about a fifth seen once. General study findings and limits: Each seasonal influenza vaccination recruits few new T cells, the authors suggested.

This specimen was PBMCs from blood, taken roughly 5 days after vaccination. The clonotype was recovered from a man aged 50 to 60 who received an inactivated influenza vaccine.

The CDR3 sequence is CAISGAPTPGEEAFF. CDR3 DNA: TGTGCCATCTCCGGGGCCCCTACCCCTGGGGAGGAAGCTTTCTTT. V is TRBV10-3 and J is TRBJ1-1; D possibly corresponds to TRBD1 (5 bases). The CDR3 covers 15 residues. Germline V CDR1 and CDR2: ENHRY, SYGVKD. V was clipped by 8 bases and J by 8 bases, with 24 bases between them.